This T cell receptor (beta chain) was identified in a study of T cells in Graves' hyperthyroidism and ophthalmopathy. Whole-study context: Blood from the periphery was taken at initial diagnosis, before any treatment. The study's findings and limits: Within blood appeared most thyroid clonotypes that had expanded above 0.001.

A lack of ophthalmopathy progression within 18 months defined stable Graves' hyperthyroidism. Diagnosis relied on clinical symptoms, serum thyroxine and TRAb, thyroid ultrasound and orbital computed tomography. This clonotype was seen at least ten times. What it binds is not known. Germline trimming cut 0 bases from V and 2 bases from J; bases unmatched to any gene: 4. The germline gives CDR1 SGHAT, CDR2 FQNNGV. The length of the CDR3 is 17 residues. Template material for amplifying TCR beta CDR3 regions consisted of RNA transcripts. A set of HTBI primers served as the primers for a first-round RT-PCR of the TCR CDR3. TCRdb itself ran the multiplex PCR reads through MiXCR, one entry per CDR3 protein. The data contain about 700,000 distinct CDR3 sequences, 12% to 15% of them singletons.

The clonotype was recovered from a young woman with Graves' hyperthyroidism. V and J are TRBV11-2 and TRBJ2-7; 13 nucleotides match TRBD2. Sequencing was performed on blood. CDR3 sequence: CASSLEIGLAGAYEQYF. The CDR3 DNA reads TGTGCCAGCAGCTTAGAAATTGGACTAGCGGGAGCCTACGAGCAGTACTTC.